This T cell receptor (beta chain) came from a study of long-term antiretroviral therapy in people with HIV. The germline gives CDR1 SGDLS, CDR2 YYNGEE. The CDR3 spans 13 residues. Trimming removed 2 bases at V and 1 base at J, with 6 bases between. As to this clone: No antigen is known for it.

The study's findings and limits: An increase in diversity followed ART, yet levels stayed below transplant donor controls. Repertoires looked antigen-experienced, with only a slight naive shift after ART. Dominance of pre-ART expanded clones persisted, fluctuating and often declining after ART.

Sequencing relied on immunoSEQ assay v3.0, run at survey level. Some clones are missing from TCRdb's copy, which holds only in-frame ones; the method was immunoSEQ multiplex PCR. Of 19,000 or so clones in the sample, around 80% were seen once. V usage is TRBV9 and J usage is TRBJ1-1; D not certain. Material: unsorted PBMCs, obtained 2.2 years after starting antiretroviral therapy. This TCR came from a man aged 45 to 65 with HIV. CDR3 protein: CASSVAGNTEAFF. The CDR3 region has the DNA TGTGCCAGCAGCGTGGCGGGGAACACTGAAGCTTTCTTT.